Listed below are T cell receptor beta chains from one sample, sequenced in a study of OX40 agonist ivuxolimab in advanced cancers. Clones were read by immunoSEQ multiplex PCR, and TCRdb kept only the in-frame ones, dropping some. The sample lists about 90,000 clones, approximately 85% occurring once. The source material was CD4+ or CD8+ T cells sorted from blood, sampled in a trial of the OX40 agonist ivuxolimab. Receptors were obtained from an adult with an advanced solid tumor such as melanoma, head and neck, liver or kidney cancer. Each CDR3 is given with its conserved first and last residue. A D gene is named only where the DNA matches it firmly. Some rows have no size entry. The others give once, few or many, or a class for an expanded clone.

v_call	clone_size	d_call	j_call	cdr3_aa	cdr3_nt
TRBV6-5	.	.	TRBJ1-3	CASSYSWETSGNTIYF	TGTGCCAGCAGTTACTCGTGGGAAACCTCTGGAAACACCATATATTTT
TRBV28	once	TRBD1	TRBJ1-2	CASSRGQGVYGYTF	TGTGCCAGCAGCCGCGGGCAGGGGGTTTATGGCTACACCTTC
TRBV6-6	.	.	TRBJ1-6	CASSYRARGSSPLHF	TGTGCCAGCAGTTACCGGGCCAGGGGTAGTTCACCCCTCCACTTT
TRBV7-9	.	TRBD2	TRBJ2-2	CASSQWIAGSTGELFF	TGTGCCAGCAGCCAGTGGATAGCGGGATCCACCGGGGAGCTGTTTTTT
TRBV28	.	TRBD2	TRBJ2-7	CASISGTSGGIEQYF	TGTGCCAGCATCTCCGGGACTAGCGGGGGGATCGAGCAGTACTTC
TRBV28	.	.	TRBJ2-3	CASTSTSTDTQYF	TGTGCCAGTACTAGCACTAGCACAGATACGCAGTATTTT
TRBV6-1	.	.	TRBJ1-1	CASREQGAEAFF	TGTGCCAGCAGAGAACAGGGCGCTGAAGCTTTCTTT
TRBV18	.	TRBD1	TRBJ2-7	CASSPFDPQGAEEQYF	TGTGCCAGCTCACCCTTCGACCCGCAGGGGGCGGAAGAGCAGTACTTC
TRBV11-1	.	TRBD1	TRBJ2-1	CASSVDRGPYNEQFF	TGTGCCAGCAGCGTCGACAGGGGGCCCTACAATGAGCAGTTCTTC
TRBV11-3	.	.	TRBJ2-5	CASSSQGRQETQYF	TGTGCCAGCAGCTCTCAGGGGCGACAAGAGACCCAGTACTTC
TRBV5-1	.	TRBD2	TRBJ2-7	CASSPGSAGYPYEQYF	TGCGCCAGCAGCCCAGGCTCAGCGGGGTACCCCTACGAGCAGTACTTC
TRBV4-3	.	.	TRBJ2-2	CASSQPTGTANTGELFF	TGCGCCAGCAGCCAACCGACCGGGACTGCGAACACCGGGGAGCTGTTTTTT
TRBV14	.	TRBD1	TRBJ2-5	CASSQDRGTALQETQYF	TGTGCCAGCAGCCAAGATAGGGGGACAGCCCTACAAGAGACCCAGTACTTC
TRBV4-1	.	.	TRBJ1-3	CASSPTVVPGNTIYF	TGCGCCAGCAGCCCTACCGTGGTGCCTGGAAACACCATATATTTT
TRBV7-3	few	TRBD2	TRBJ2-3	CASSLNGGAMGPTDTQYF	TGTGCCAGCAGCTTAAACGGGGGGGCCATGGGTCCGACAGATACGCAGTATTTT
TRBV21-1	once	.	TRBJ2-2	CASPALGITVNTGELFF	TGTGCCAGCCCGGCCCTGGGAATAACAGTGAACACCGGGGAGCTGTTTTTT
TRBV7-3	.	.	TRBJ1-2	CASSSHGTNDYTF	TGTGCCAGCAGCTCCCACGGGACTAACGACTACACCTTC
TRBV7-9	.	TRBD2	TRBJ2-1	CASRFSGSSYNEQFF	TGTGCCAGCAGATTTAGCGGGAGCTCCTACAATGAGCAGTTCTTC
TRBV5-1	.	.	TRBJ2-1	CASSLREIFYNEQFF	TGCGCCAGCAGCCTCCGGGAAATATTCTACAATGAGCAGTTCTTC
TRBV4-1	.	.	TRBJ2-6	CASSHVDLGLSGANVLTF	TGCGCCAGCAGCCATGTGGATCTGGGGCTATCTGGGGCCAACGTCCTGACTTTC
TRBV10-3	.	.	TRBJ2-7	CATRGGAGYEQYF	TGTGCCACCAGGGGGGGCGCAGGATACGAGCAGTACTTC
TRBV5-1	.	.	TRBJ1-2	CASSFGRVDYGYTF	TGCGCCAGCAGCTTCGGCAGGGTTGACTATGGCTACACCTTC
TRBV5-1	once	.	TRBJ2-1	CASTVGAEGNEQFF	TGCGCCAGCACGGTTGGAGCGGAGGGCAATGAGCAGTTCTTC
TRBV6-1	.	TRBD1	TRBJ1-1	CASSERDRGNTEAFF	TGTGCCAGCAGTGAAAGGGACAGGGGAAACACTGAAGCTTTCTTT
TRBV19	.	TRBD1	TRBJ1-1	CASSIVTGGQGEAFF	TGTGCCAGTAGTATAGTTACAGGGGGCCAGGGTGAAGCTTTCTTT
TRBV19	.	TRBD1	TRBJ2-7	CASSMNRGRGWQYF	TGTGCCAGTAGTATGAACAGGGGCCGCGGCTGGCAGTACTTC
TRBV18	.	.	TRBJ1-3	CASAGTGNTIYF	TGTGCCAGCGCCGGGACGGGCAACACCATATATTTT
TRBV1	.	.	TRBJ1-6	CTSSPPDGEGSLHF	TGCACCAGCAGCCCCCCCGACGGGGAAGGATCCCTCCACTTT
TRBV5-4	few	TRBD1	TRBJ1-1	CASSPGQENTEAFF	TGTGCCAGCAGCCCGGGACAGGAGAACACTGAAGCTTTCTTT
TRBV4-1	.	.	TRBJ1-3	CASSQDRGRRAAARNTIYF	TGCGCCAGCAGCCAAGATAGAGGGCGCCGGGCCGCAGCGCGAAACACCATATATTTT
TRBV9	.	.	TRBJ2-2	CASSPLPGKNTGELFF	TGTGCCAGCAGCCCCCTTCCGGGCAAGAACACCGGGGAGCTGTTTTTT
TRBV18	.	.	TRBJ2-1	CASSPNAVYNEQFF	TGTGCCAGCTCACCGAACGCAGTATACAATGAGCAGTTCTTC
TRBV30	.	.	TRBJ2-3	CAWSDSHLKTQYF	TGTGCCTGGAGCGACAGCCATTTGAAAACGCAGTATTTT
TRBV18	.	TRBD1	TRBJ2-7	CASSERQGEQYF	TGTGCCAGCTCAGAACGACAGGGGGAGCAGTACTTC
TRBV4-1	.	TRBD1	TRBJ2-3	CASSQGPTGTGTTDTQYF	TGCGCCAGCAGCCAAGGACCGACCGGGACAGGGACCACAGATACGCAGTATTTT
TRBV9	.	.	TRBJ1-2	CASTPGEQFYGYTF	TGTGCCAGCACCCCCGGGGAACAGTTCTATGGCTACACCTTC
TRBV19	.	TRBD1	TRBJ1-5	CASSLDRSLYSNQPQHF	TGTGCCAGTAGTTTGGACAGGAGCCTCTATAGCAATCAGCCCCAGCATTTT
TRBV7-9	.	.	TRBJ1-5	CASTKDGGNNQPQHF	TGTGCCAGCACCAAGGACGGGGGAAACAATCAGCCCCAGCATTTT
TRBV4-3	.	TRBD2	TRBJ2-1	CASSRWLGLAGGYSSYNEQFF	TGCGCCAGCAGCCGCTGGCTTGGGCTAGCGGGGGGGTATAGCTCCTACAATGAGCAGTTCTTC
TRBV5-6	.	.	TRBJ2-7	CASRGASPHEQYF	TGTGCCAGCAGGGGGGCATCTCCCCACGAGCAGTACTTC
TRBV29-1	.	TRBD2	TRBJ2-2	CSVEGGYTGELFF	TGCAGCGTTGAGGGGGGGTACACCGGGGAGCTGTTTTTT
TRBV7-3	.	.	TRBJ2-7	CASSSGLTEQYF	TGTGCCAGCAGCTCCGGGCTAACGGAGCAGTACTTC
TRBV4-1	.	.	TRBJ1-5	CASSQSGATGRQPQHF	TGCGCCAGCAGCCAAAGTGGGGCGACGGGGCGTCAGCCCCAGCATTTT
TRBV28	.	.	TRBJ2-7	CASRETYEQYF	TGTGCCAGCAGGGAGACCTACGAGCAGTACTTC
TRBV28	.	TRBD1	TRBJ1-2	CASSYPAVQGPYGYTF	TGTGCCAGCAGTTATCCAGCCGTACAGGGGCCCTATGGCTACACCTTC
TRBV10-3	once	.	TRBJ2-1	CATRTGGPYNEQFF	TGTGCCACTCGCACCGGGGGGCCCTACAATGAGCAGTTCTTC
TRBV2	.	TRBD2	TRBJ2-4	CASSPREGMTKNIQYF	TGTGCCAGCAGTCCCAGGGAGGGTATGACCAAAAACATTCAGTACTTC
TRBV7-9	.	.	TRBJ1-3	CASSQDGGNTIYF	TGTGCCAGCAGCCAAGACGGTGGAAACACCATATATTTT
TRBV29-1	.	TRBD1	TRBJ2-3	CSVRRDREVTDTQYF	TGCAGCGTTCGTAGGGACAGGGAGGTAACAGATACGCAGTATTTT
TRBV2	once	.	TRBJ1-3	CASSDRALSGNTIYF	TGTGCCAGCAGTGACAGGGCCCTGTCTGGAAACACCATATATTTT
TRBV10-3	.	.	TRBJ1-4	CAISDTGTLNEKLFF	TGTGCCATCAGCGATACCGGGACCCTTAATGAAAAACTGTTTTTT
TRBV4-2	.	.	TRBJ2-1	CASSPRGGTSDNEQFF	TGTGCCAGCAGCCCCCGAGGCGGGACGAGTGACAATGAGCAGTTCTTC
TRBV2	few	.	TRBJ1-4	CASNYIANEKLFF	TGTGCCAGCAATTACATAGCTAATGAAAAACTGTTTTTT
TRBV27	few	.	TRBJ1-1	CASMAGFLVRNTEAFF	TGTGCCAGCATGGCGGGATTTTTGGTACGTAACACTGAAGCTTTCTTT
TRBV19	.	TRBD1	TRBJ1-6	CASSARDRESAPLHF	TGTGCCAGTAGTGCCCGGGACAGGGAGTCGGCACCCCTCCACTTT